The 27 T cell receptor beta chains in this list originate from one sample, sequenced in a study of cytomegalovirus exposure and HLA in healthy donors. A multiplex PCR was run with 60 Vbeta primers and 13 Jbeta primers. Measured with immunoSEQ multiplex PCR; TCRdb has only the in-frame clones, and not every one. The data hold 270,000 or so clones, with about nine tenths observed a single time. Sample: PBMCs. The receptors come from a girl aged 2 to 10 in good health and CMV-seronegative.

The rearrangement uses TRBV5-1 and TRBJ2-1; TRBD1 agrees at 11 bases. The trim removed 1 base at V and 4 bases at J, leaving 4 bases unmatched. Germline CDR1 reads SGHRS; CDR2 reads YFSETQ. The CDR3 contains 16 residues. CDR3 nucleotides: TGCGCCAGCAGCTTGAGAGGACAGGGGGCTTACAATGAGCAGTTCTTC. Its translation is CASSLRGQGAYNEQFF.

The CDR3 sequence is CAWSAAQGQVRQPQHF. The CDR3 bases are TGTGCCTGGAGTGCCGCGCAGGGACAGGTGCGGCAGCCCCAGCATTTT. The chain recombines TRBV30 with TRBJ1-5, with 8 positions matching TRBD1. The CDR3 length is 16 residues. V was pared by 1 base and J by 7 bases, with 12 bases of the junction left unmatched. CDR1 is GTSNPN, CDR2 SVGIG, per germline (reference sequence).

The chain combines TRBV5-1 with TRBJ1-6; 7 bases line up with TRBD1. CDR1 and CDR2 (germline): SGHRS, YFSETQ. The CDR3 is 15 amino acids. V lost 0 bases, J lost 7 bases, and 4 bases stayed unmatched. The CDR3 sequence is CASSLAGQTNSPLHF. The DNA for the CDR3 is TGCGCCAGCAGCTTGGCGGGACAGACAAATTCACCCCTCCACTTT.

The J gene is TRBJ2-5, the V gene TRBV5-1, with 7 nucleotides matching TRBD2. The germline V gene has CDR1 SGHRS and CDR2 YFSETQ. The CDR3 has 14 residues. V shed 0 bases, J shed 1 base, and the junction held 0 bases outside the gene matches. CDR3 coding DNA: TGCGCCAGCAGCTTGGGGACTAGCCAAGAGACCCAGTACTTC. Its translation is CASSLGTSQETQYF.

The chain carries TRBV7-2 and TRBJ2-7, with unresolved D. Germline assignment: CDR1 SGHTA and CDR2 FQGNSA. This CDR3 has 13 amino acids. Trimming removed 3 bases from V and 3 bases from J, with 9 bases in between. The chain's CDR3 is CASSFGGHYEQYF. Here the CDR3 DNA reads TGTGCCAGCAGCTTCGGCGGCCACTACGAGCAGTACTTC.

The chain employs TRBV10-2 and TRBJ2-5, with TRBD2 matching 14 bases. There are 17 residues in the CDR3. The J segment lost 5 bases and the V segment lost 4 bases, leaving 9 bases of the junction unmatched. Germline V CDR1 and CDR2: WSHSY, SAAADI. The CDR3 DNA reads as TGCGCCAGCAGTGGATTGGGACTAGCGGGAGTACGGGAGACCCAGTACTTC. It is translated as CASSGLGLAGVRETQYF.

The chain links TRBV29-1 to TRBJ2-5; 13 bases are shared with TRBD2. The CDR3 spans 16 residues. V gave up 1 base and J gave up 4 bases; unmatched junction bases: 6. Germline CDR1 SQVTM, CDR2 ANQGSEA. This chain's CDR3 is CSVEVTSGGALETQYF. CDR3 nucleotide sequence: TGCAGCGTTGAAGTAACTAGCGGGGGGGCCTTAGAGACCCAGTACTTC. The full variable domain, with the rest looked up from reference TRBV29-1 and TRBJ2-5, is SAVISQKPSRDICQRGTSLTIQCQVDSQVTMMFWYRQQPGQSLTLIATANQGSEATYESGFVIDKFPISRPNLTFSTLTVSNMSPEDSSIYLCSVEVTSGGALETQYFGPGTRLLVL.

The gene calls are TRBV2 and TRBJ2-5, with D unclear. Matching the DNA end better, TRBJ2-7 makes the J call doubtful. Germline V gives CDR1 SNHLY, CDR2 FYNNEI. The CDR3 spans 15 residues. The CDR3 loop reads CASSEGGLNSYEQYF. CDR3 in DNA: TGTGCCAGCAGTGAAGGCGGCTTGAACTCCTACGAGCAGTACTTC.

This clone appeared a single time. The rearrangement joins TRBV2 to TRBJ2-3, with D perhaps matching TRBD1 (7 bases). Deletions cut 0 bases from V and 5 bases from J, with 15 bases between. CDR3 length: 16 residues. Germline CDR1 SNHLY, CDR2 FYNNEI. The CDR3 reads CASSEARRGQGDTQYF. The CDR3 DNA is TGTGCCAGCAGTGAAGCTCGGAGGGGGCAGGGAGATACGCAGTATTTT.

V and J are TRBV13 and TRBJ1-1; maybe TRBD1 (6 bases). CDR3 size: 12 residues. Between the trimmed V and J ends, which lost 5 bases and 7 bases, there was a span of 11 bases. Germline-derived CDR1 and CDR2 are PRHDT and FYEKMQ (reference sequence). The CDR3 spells CASSPGTHEAFF. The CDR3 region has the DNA TGTGCCAGCAGCCCTGGGACACATGAAGCTTTCTTT.

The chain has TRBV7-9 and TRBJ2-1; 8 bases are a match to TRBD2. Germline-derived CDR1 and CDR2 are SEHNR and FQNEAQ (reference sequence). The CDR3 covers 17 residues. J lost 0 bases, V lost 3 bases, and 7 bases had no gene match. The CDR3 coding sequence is TGTGCCAGCAGCTTCCGGGTTAGCGGGAACTCCTACAATGAGCAGTTCTTC. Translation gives CASSFRVSGNSYNEQFF.

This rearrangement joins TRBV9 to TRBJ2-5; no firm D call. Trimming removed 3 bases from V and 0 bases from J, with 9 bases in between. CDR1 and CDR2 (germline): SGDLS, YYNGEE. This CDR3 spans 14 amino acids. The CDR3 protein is CASSENSYQETQYF. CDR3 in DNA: TGTGCCAGCAGCGAAAACTCGTACCAAGAGACCCAGTACTTC.

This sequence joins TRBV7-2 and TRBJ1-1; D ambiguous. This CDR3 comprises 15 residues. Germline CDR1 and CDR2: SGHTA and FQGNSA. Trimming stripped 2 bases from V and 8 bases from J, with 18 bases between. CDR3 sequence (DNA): TGTGCCAGCAGCTTATACCAATCTGAGGTTCGCGAAGCTTTCTTT. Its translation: CASSLYQSEVREAFF.

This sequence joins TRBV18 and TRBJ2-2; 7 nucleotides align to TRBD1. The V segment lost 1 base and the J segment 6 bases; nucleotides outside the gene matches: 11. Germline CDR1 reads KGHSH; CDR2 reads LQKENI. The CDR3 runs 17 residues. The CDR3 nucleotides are TGTGCCAGCTCACCACGACAGGGAAGCTTAATCTCCGGGGAGCTGTTTTTT. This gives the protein CASSPRQGSLISGELFF.

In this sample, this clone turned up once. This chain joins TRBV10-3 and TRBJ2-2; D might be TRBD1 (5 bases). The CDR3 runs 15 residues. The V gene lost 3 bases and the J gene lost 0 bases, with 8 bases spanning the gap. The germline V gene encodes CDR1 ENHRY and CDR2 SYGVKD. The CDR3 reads CAISDAGTNTGELFF. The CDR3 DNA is TGTGCCATCAGTGATGCAGGGACGAACACCGGGGAGCTGTTTTTT.

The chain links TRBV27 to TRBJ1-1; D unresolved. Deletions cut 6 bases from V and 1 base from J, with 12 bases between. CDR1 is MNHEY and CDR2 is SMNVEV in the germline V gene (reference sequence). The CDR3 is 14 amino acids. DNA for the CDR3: TGTGCCAGCAGGCCTAGAGGGCCGAACACTGAAGCTTTCTTT. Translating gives CASRPRGPNTEAFF.

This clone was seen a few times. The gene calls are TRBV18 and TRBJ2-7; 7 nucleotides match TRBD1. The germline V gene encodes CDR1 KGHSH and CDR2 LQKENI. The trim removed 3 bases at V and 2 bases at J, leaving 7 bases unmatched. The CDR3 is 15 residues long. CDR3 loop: CASSPTGTAAYEQYF. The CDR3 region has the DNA TGTGCCAGCTCACCGACCGGGACAGCCGCCTACGAGCAGTACTTC.

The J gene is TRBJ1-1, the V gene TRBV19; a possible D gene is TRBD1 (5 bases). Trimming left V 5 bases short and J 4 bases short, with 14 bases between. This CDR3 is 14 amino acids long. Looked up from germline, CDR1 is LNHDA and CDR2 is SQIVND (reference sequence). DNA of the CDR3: TGTGCCAGTAGTCCCCGGGGGGGAGGCACTGAAGCTTTCTTT. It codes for CASSPRGGGTEAFF.

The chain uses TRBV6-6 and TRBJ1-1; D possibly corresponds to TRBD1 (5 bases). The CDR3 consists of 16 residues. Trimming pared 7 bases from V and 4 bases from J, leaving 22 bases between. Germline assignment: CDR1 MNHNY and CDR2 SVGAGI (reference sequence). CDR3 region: CASTQSAGYRSTEAFF. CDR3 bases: TGTGCCAGCACCCAGTCGGCAGGGTATAGGAGCACTGAAGCTTTCTTT.

CDR3 amino acids: CASSPRGGMAYNEQFF. CDR3 DNA sequence: TGTGCCAGCAGCCCTAGGGGGGGTATGGCCTACAATGAGCAGTTCTTC. The V and J genes are TRBV7-3 and TRBJ2-1, with D perhaps matching TRBD2 (7 bases). Trimming stripped 5 bases from V and 2 bases from J, with 16 bases between. Germline lookup yields CDR1 SGHTA and CDR2 FQGTGA. CDR3 length: 16 residues.

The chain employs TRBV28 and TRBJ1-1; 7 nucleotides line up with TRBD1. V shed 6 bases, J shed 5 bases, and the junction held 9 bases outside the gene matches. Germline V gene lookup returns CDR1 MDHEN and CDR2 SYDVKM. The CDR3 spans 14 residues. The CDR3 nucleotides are TGTGCCAGCAGCCCCTACTCAGGGGGGACTGAAGCTTTCTTT. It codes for CASSPYSGGTEAFF.

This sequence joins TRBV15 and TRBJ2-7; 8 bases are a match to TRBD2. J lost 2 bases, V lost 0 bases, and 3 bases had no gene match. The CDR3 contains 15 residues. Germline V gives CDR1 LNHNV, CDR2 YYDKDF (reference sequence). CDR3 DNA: TGTGCCACCAGCAGAGAGCGGGGGGTCACCTACGAGCAGTACTTC. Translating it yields CATSRERGVTYEQYF.

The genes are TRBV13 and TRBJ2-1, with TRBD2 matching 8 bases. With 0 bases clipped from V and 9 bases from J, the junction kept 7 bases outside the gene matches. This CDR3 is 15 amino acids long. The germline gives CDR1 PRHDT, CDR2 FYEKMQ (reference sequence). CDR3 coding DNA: TGTGCCAGCAGCTTAGGACTAGCGGCCCCGTTTGAGCAGTTCTTC. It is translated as CASSLGLAAPFEQFF. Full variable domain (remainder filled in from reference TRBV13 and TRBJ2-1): AAGVIQSPRHLIKEKRETATLKCYPIPRHDTVYWYQQGPGQDPQFLISFYEKMQSDKGSIPDRFSAQQFSDYHSELNMSSLELGDSALYFCASSLGLAAPFEQFFGPGTRLTVL.

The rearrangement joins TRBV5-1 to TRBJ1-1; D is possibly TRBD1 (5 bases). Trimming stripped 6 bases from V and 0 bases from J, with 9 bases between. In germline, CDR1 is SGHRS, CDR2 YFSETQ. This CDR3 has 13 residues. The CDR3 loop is CASKPTVNTEAFF. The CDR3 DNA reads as TGCGCCAGCAAACCGACAGTGAACACTGAAGCTTTCTTT.

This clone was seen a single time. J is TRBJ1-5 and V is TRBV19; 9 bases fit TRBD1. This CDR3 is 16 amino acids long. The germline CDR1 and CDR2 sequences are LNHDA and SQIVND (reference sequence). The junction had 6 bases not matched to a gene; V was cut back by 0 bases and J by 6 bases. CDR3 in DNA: TGTGCCAGTAGTATAGATACAGGGGGCAAAGGTCAGCCCCAGCATTTT. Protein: CASSIDTGGKGQPQHF.

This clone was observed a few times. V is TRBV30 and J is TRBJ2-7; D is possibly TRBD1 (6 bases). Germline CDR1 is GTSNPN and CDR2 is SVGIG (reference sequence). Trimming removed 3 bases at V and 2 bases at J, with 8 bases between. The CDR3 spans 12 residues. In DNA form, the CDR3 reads TGTGCCTGGAGGACAGGACCCTACGAGCAGTACTTC. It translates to CAWRTGPYEQYF. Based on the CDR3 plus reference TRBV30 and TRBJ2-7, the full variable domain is SQTIHQWPATLVQPVGSPLSLECTVEGTSNPNLYWYRQAAGRGLQLLFYSVGIGQISSEVPQNLSASRPQDRQFILSSKKLLLSDSGFYLCAWRTGPYEQYFGPGTRLTVT.

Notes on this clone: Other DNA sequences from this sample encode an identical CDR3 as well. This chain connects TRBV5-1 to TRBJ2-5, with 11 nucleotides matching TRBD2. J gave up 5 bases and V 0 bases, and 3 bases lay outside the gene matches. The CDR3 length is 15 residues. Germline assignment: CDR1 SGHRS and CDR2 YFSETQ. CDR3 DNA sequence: TGCGCCAGCAGCTTGGTGCTAGCGGGAGGTGAGACCCAGTACTTC. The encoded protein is CASSLVLAGGETQYF.